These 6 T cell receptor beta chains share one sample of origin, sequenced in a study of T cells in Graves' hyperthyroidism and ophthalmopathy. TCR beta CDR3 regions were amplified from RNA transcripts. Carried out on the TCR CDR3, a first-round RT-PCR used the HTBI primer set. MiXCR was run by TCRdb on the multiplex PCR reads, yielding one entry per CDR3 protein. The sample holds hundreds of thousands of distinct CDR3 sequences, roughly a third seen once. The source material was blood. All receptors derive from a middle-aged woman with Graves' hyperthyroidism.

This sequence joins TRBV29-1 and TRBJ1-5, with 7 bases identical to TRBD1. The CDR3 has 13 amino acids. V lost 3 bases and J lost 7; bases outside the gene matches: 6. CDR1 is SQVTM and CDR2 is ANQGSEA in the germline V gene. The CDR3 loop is CSVDDGTDQPQHF. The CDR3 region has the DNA TGCAGCGTTGACGACGGGACAGACCAGCCCCAGCATTTT.

CDR3 protein: CASSYTSGGYEQYF. CDR3 DNA sequence: TGTGCCAGCAGTTACACTAGCGGGGGTTACGAGCAGTACTTC. The rearrangement links TRBV6-5 to TRBJ2-7; 11 bases match TRBD2. This CDR3 has 14 residues. Germline V gives CDR1 MNHEY, CDR2 SVGAGI. V shed 2 bases, J shed 4 bases, and the junction held 1 base outside the gene matches.

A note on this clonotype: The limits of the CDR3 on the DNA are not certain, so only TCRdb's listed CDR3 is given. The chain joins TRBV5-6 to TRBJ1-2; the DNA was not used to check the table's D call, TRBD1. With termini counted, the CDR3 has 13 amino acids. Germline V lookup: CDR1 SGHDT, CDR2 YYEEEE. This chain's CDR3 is CAGSHRQEYGCTF.

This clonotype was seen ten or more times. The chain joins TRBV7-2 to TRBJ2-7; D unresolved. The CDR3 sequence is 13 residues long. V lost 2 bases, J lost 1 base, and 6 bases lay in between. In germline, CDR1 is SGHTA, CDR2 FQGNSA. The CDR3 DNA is TGTGCCAGCAGCTTACAGGCTTCCTACGAGCAGTACTTC. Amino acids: CASSLQASYEQYF.

This CDR3 reads CASSFLVPGQETQYF. CDR3 nucleotide sequence: TGCGCCAGCAGCTTTTTGGTGCCGGGTCAAGAGACCCAGTACTTC. V and J are TRBV5-1 and TRBJ2-5; D gene ambiguous. This CDR3 is built from 15 residues. Germline CDR1 reads SGHRS; CDR2 reads YFSETQ. Trimming stripped 2 bases from V and 2 bases from J, with 13 bases between.

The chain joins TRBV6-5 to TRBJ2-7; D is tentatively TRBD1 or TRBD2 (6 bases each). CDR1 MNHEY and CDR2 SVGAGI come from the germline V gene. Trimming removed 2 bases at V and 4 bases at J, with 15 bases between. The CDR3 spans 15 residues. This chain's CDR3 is CASSYLPRGRYEQYF. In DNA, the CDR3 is TGTGCCAGCAGTTACCTTCCTCGGGGGCGATACGAGCAGTACTTC.